This is a list of T cell receptor beta chains from one sample in a study of blood T cell repertoires in COVID-19. Profiling relied on immunoSEQ multiplex PCR, and the TCRdb table lists in-frame clones only, not all of them. Of under 150,000 clones listed, 55% to 75% were seen once; the top ten hold 2% to 2.5%. Source material: peripheral blood. All receptors derive from a woman in her 70s with acute or convalescent COVID-19. The conserved cysteine and the conserved F or W are not part of the CDR3 here. The order of the fields is J gene, V gene, CDR3 protein.

J: TRBJ1-1; V: TRBV12-3/TRBV12-4; CDR3: ASSLTGSTEAF
J: TRBJ2-7; V: TRBV4-1; CDR3: ASTTSGRGEQY
J: TRBJ1-6; V: TRBV2; CDR3: ASSGQNNSPLH
J: TRBJ1-1; V: TRBV5-5; CDR3: ASSWERTLTEAF
J: TRBJ1-5; V: TRBV3-1/TRBV3-2; CDR3: ASSPTTVVDQPQH
J: TRBJ2-2; V: TRBV10-1; CDR3: ASSEATGELF
J: TRBJ2-3; V: TRBV28; CDR3: ASNKLAGGGVTQY
J: TRBJ1-3; V: TRBV11-2; CDR3: ASSLVSGPGNTIY
J: TRBJ2-1; V: TRBV10-3; CDR3: AITRTSGGATYNEQF
J: TRBJ2-1; V: TRBV4-2; CDR3: ASSPVAGGHNEQF
J: TRBJ1-6; V: TRBV19; CDR3: ASSGGQGGSPLH
J: TRBJ1-2; V: TRBV14; CDR3: ASSPGQSYGYT
J: TRBJ1-4; V: TRBV5-6; CDR3: ASMRQEEEKLF
J: TRBJ2-7; V: TRBV3-1/TRBV3-2; CDR3: ASSRTRGREQY
J: TRBJ1-5; V: TRBV19; CDR3: ASSMGTGPRQPQH
J: TRBJ2-1; V: TRBV9; CDR3: ASSVGGTYYNEQF
J: TRBJ2-7; V: TRBV30; CDR3: AWSLTGTGNY
J: TRBJ2-6; V: TRBV19; CDR3: ASSMYRGDSGANVLT
J: TRBJ1-4; V: TRBV7-6; CDR3: ASSERTGVTNEKLF
J: TRBJ2-1; V: TRBV6-5; CDR3: ASFSSRNEQF
J: TRBJ1-1; V: TRBV11-2; CDR3: ASSFRLSKNSTEAF
J: TRBJ2-4; V: TRBV19; CDR3: ASSWLAKNIQY
J: TRBJ2-3; V: TRBV7-2; CDR3: ASSPGAPGNTQY
J: TRBJ1-1; V: TRBV6-5; CDR3: ASSYLGGRGNTEAF
J: TRBJ2-3; V: TRBV6-5; CDR3: ASSSHAGPTDTQY
J: TRBJ2-3; V: TRBV2; CDR3: ASSEGLGRGTQY
J: TRBJ1-2; V: TRBV11-2; CDR3: ASSLTISFRGGDNYGYT
J: TRBJ2-5; V: TRBV6-4; CDR3: ASSVDRFGGETQY
J: TRBJ2-5; V: TRBV29-1; CDR3: SAIFIETQY
J: TRBJ2-3; V: TRBV10-3; CDR3: ATGTAGDTQY
J: TRBJ1-1; V: TRBV6-2/TRBV6-3; CDR3: ASSYIQMNTEAF
J: TRBJ1-6; V: TRBV6-1; CDR3: ASSEFRAGGSYNSPLH
J: TRBJ2-2; V: TRBV12-3/TRBV12-4; CDR3: ASNNRGTGELF
J: TRBJ1-4; V: TRBV24-1; CDR3: ATSDGQGSDEKLF
J: TRBJ1-2; V: TRBV5-4; CDR3: ASTSRTGSGYT
J: TRBJ1-3; V: TRBV4-2; CDR3: ASSQAIGGSTGNTIY
J: TRBJ1-2; V: TRBV7-2; CDR3: ASSLGGEGGYT
J: TRBJ1-4; V: TRBV2; CDR3: ASSEGRTTNEKLF
J: TRBJ2-3; V: TRBV10-2; CDR3: ASGVGGWADTQY
J: TRBJ2-7; V: TRBV5-1; CDR3: ASSPDTEYEQY
J: TRBJ1-2; V: TRBV5-1; CDR3: ASSRTGKSYGYT
J: TRBJ1-4; V: TRBV6-6; CDR3: ASSWGGSNEKLF
J: TRBJ1-4; V: TRBV5-4; CDR3: ASSPTQGEKLF
J: TRBJ2-1; V: TRBV19; CDR3: ATAPQGVEQF
J: TRBJ1-3; V: TRBV28; CDR3: ASSRDRGSGNTIY
J: TRBJ2-5; V: TRBV7-9; CDR3: ASSQATNKETQY
J: TRBJ1-1; V: TRBV29-1; CDR3: SAGGLDTEAF
J: TRBJ1-6; V: TRBV19; CDR3: ASSMGRYSDSPLH
J: TRBJ1-1; V: TRBV28; CDR3: ASSFLGSRAEAF
J: TRBJ2-2; V: TRBV24-1; CDR3: ATSDHTRLLAGELF
J: TRBJ1-2; V: TRBV29-1; CDR3: SVADRGYYGYT
J: TRBJ2-3; V: TRBV30; CDR3: AYSRQVLSTDTQY
J: TRBJ1-2; V: TRBV6-6; CDR3: ASKGQNYGYT
J: TRBJ2-1; V: TRBV27; CDR3: ASKRGDEQF
J: TRBJ2-5; V: TRBV5-1; CDR3: ASSLIAGVETQY
J: TRBJ2-7; V: TRBV10-1; CDR3: ASSEGEGYEQY
J: TRBJ1-2; V: TRBV7-9; CDR3: ASSPSGGDNYGYT
J: TRBJ1-6; V: TRBV18; CDR3: ASSPPTARSPLH
J: TRBJ2-3; V: TRBV5-6; CDR3: ASSRGKGFTDTQY
J: TRBJ2-1; V: TRBV11-2; CDR3: ASSPKFRAVDSYNEQF